These 11 T cell receptor beta chains came from one sample sequenced in a study of neurological immune-mediated disorders. Each CDR3 protein gets one entry after TCRdb re-called the 5' RACE reads with MiXCR. The sample has roughly 50,000 distinct CDR3 sequences; roughly 4.1% are singletons. Material for sequencing was PBMCs. These receptors were collected from a woman aged 55-69 years with multiple sclerosis.

The chain employs TRBV7-8 and TRBJ1-2, with no clear D. Deletions cut 5 bases from V and 7 bases from J, with 14 bases between. Germline CDR1 is SGHVS and CDR2 is FQNEAQ. The CDR3 sequence is 13 residues long. Here the CDR3 reads CASSLDTGGGYTF. The DNA for the CDR3 is TGTGCCAGCAGCCTAGACACCGGCGGTGGCTACACCTTC.

Ten or more counts support this clonotype. The V and J genes are TRBV20-1 and TRBJ2-1; TRBD2 agrees at 12 bases. The germline V gene encodes CDR1 DFQATT and CDR2 SNEGSKA (reference sequence). CDR3 size: 16 residues. With 0 bases clipped from V and 5 bases from J, the junction kept 5 bases outside the gene matches. CDR3 nucleotides: TGCAGTGCTAGAGATACTAGCGGGGGGTCCCACAATGAGCAGTTCTTC. Protein sequence: CSARDTSGGSHNEQFF.

V gene TRBV20-1 combines with J gene TRBJ2-3, with D perhaps TRBD2 (6 bases). This CDR3 region has 15 residues. Germline V gene sequence: CDR1 DFQATT, CDR2 SNEGSKA (reference sequence). Trimming shortened V by 6 bases and J by 4 bases, and 20 bases separated the two germline ends. The CDR3 DNA sequence: TGCAGTGCCCCCGAGATCGGGAGTAACGCAGATACGCAGTATTTT. This encodes CSAPEIGSNADTQYF.

This clonotype was found many times. The gene calls are TRBV20-1 and TRBJ2-1; 11 bases agree with TRBD2. The CDR3 spans 15 residues. V lost 3 bases, J lost 5 bases, and 6 bases stayed unmatched. The V gene's germline CDR1 is DFQATT and CDR2 SNEGSKA (reference sequence). The CDR3 DNA follows: TGCAGTGCTAGGCTGGCTAGCGGGAGGAACAATGAGCAGTTCTTC. This encodes CSARLASGRNNEQFF.

V is TRBV6-2 or TRBV6-3 and J is TRBJ2-1; 8 nucleotides line up with TRBD1. The CDR3 is made up of 13 amino acids. V shed 6 bases, J shed 8 bases, and the junction held 6 bases outside the gene matches. CDR1 is MNHEY, CDR2 SVGEGT, per germline. DNA of the CDR3: TGTGCCAGCAGCAGGACAGGGAAGGATGAGCAGTTCTTC. The encoded protein is CASSRTGKDEQFF.

This clonotype was counted at least ten times. This rearrangement joins TRBV5-1 to TRBJ1-1, with D perhaps TRBD1 (6 bases). This CDR3 is built from 14 residues. V shed 2 bases and J shed 4 bases, with 12 bases lying between them. Germline values: CDR1 SGHRS, CDR2 YFSETQ. The CDR3 DNA reads TGCGCCAGCAGCTTCTCCGGGGGCGGCACTGAAGCTTTCTTT. It is translated as CASSFSGGGTEAFF.

J is TRBJ1-1 and V is TRBV5-1; 7 bases line up with TRBD1. The CDR3 extends over 14 amino acids. The V gene's germline CDR1 is SGHRS and CDR2 YFSETQ. The V and J ends lost 3 bases and 1 base, in that order; junction bases with no gene match: 3. CDR3 in DNA: TGCGCCAGCAGCTCGGGGACAGCGAACACTGAAGCTTTCTTT. Its protein is CASSSGTANTEAFF.

This clonotype was seen repeatedly, ten times or more. CDR3 sequence reads: CASSLTQGAGNTIYF. DNA of the CDR3: TGTGCCAGCAGCTTAACGCAGGGGGCCGGAAACACCATATATTTT. The chain is built from TRBV7-2 and TRBJ1-3, with TRBD1 matching over 8 bases. Trimming removed 2 bases from V and 4 bases from J; junction bases left unmatched: 4. The CDR3 has 15 amino acids. CDR1 is SGHTA and CDR2 is FQGNSA in the germline V gene.

This chain joins TRBV5-1 and TRBJ2-7, with D hard to call. V lost 4 bases, J lost 3 bases, and 8 bases lay in between. CDR1 and CDR2 (germline): SGHRS, YFSETQ. The CDR3 covers 12 residues. The CDR3 loop reads CASSKADYEQYF. For the CDR3, the DNA is TGCGCCAGCAGCAAGGCGGACTACGAGCAGTACTTC. The full variable domain, its missing parts supplied by reference TRBV5-1 and TRBJ2-7, is KAGVTQTPRYLIKTRGQQVTLSCSPISGHRSVSWYQQTPGQGLQFLFEYFSETQRNKGNFPGRFSGRQFSNSRSEMNVSTLELGDSALYLCASSKADYEQYFGPGTRLTVT.

The table lists this clonotype with many counts. The chain is built from TRBV20-1 and TRBJ2-7; 10 bases are shared with TRBD2. The CDR3 sequence is 15 residues long. CDR1 is DFQATT, CDR2 SNEGSKA, per germline (reference sequence). V lost 7 bases and J lost 2; bases outside the gene matches: 11. The CDR3 coding sequence is TGCAGTGTTGTTGGGAGCGGGGGGGACCCCTACGAGCAGTACTTC. Protein sequence: CSVVGSGGDPYEQYF.

This clonotype was counted ten times or more. The rearrangement links TRBV27 to TRBJ1-5; 8 bases match TRBD1. CDR1 is MNHEY, CDR2 SMNVEV, per germline (reference sequence). The CDR3 spans 15 residues. J was trimmed by 3 bases and V by 6 bases; bases with no gene match: 7. CDR3 region: CASRIGQGLNQPQHF. CDR3 sequence (DNA): TGTGCCAGCAGGATCGGACAGGGTCTCAATCAGCCCCAGCATTTT.